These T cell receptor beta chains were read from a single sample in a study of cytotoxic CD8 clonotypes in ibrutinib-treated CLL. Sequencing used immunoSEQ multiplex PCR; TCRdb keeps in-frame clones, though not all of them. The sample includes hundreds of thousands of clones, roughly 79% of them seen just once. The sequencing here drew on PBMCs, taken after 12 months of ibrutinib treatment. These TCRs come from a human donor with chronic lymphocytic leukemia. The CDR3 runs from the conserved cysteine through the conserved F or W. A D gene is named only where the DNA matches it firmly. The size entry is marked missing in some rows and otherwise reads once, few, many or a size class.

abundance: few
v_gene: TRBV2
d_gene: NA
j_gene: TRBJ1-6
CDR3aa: CASSPINSPLHF
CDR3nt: TGTGCCAGCAGCCCCATTAATTCACCCCTCCACTTT

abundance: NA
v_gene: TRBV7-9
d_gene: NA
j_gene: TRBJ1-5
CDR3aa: CASSETWGNQPQHF
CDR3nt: TGTGCCAGCAGCGAGACCTGGGGCAATCAGCCCCAGCATTTT

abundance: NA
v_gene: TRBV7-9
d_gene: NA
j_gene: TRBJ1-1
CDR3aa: CASSLAPRAEAFF
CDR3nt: TGTGCCAGCAGCTTAGCTCCCCGAGCCGAAGCTTTCTTT

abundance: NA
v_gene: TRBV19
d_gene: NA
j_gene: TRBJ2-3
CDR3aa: CASSTRGTDTQYF
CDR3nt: TGTGCCAGTAGCACAAGGGGCACAGATACGCAGTATTTT

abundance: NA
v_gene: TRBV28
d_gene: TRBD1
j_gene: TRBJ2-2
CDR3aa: CASSQPGQGSGELFF
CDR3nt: TGTGCCAGCAGTCAGCCGGGACAGGGGTCCGGGGAGCTGTTTTTT

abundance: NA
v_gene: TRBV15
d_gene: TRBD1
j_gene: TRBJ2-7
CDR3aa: CATSRERQGVDEQYF
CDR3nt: TGTGCCACCAGCAGAGAGAGACAGGGGGTCGACGAGCAGTACTTC

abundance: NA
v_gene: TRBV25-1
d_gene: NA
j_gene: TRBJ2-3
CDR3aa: CASTGSEQSTDTQYF
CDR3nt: TGTGCCAGCACCGGTTCCGAGCAGAGCACAGATACGCAGTATTTT

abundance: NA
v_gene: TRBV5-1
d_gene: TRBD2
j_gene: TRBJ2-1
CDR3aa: CASSVSSGENNEQFF
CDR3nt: TGCGCCAGCAGCGTGAGTAGCGGGGAGAACAATGAGCAGTTCTTC

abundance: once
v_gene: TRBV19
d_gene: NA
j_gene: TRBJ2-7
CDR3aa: CASTDQADEQYF
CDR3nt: TGTGCCAGTACAGACCAGGCCGACGAGCAGTACTTC

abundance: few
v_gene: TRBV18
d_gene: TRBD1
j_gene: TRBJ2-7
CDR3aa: CASSQGQGYEQYF
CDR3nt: TGTGCCAGCTCACAGGGACAGGGCTACGAGCAGTACTTC

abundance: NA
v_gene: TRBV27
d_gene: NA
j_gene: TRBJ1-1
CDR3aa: CASSSWTGPAEAFF
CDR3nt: TGTGCCAGCAGTTCTTGGACGGGGCCCGCTGAAGCTTTCTTT

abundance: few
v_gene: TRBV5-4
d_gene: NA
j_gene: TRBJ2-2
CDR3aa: CASSWSGELFF
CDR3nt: TGTGCCAGCAGCTGGTCGGGGGAGCTGTTTTTT

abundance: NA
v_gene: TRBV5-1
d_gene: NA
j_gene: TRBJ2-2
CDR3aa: CASSLEHSYTGELFF
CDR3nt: TGCGCCAGCAGCTTGGAGCACAGTTACACCGGGGAGCTGTTTTTT